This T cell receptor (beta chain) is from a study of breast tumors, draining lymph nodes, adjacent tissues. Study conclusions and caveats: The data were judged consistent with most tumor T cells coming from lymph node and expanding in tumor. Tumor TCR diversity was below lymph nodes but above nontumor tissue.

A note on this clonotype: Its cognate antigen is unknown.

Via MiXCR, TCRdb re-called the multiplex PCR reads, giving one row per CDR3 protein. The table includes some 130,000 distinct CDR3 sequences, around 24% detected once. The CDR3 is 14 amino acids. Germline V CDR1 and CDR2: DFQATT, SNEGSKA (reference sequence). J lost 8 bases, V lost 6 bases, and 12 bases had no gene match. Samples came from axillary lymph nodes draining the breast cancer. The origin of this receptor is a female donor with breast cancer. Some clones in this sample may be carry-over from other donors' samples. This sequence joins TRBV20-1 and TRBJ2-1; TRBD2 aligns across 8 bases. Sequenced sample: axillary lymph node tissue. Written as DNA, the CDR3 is TGCAGTGCAGAACCGAGCGGGAGTTTCCATGAGCAGTTCTTC. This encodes CSAEPSGSFHEQFF.